The 20 T cell receptor beta chains in this list originate from one sample, sequenced in a study of cytomegalovirus exposure and HLA in healthy donors. The PCR ran on 60 Vbeta and 13 Jbeta primers. Some clones are missing from TCRdb's copy, which holds only in-frame ones; the method was immunoSEQ multiplex PCR. The sample consists of 150,000 to 200,000 clones, about 76% of them appearing once. Specimen: PBMCs. Every receptor here comes from a woman between 40 and 55 years old in good health and CMV-seropositive.

The rearrangement uses TRBV7-2 and TRBJ2-7, with 15 positions matching TRBD2. V lost 6 bases to trimming and J lost 1 base; unmatched junction nucleotides: 7. The CDR3 extends over 17 amino acids. The germline V gene has CDR1 SGHTA and CDR2 FQGNSA. CDR3 coding DNA: TGTGCCAGCAGTTCCGGGACTAGCGGGGGGCGGTCCTACGAGCAGTACTTC. As protein: CASSSGTSGGRSYEQYF. Supplemented by reference TRBV7-2 and TRBJ2-7, the full variable domain reads GAGVSQSPSNKVTEKGKDVELRCDPISGHTALYWYRQSLGQGLEFLIYFQGNSAPDKSGLPSDRFSAERTGGSVSTLTIQRTQQEDSAVYLCASSSGTSGGRSYEQYFGPGTRLTVT.

V usage is TRBV18 and J usage is TRBJ1-1; D is ambiguous. Trimming removed 3 bases from V and 1 base from J, with 9 bases in between. There are 14 residues in the CDR3. Germline-derived CDR1 and CDR2 are KGHSH and LQKENI. The CDR3 bases are TGTGCCAGCTCACCCTTCCGAGAGAACACTGAAGCTTTCTTT. Its translation is CASSPFRENTEAFF.

This rearrangement joins TRBV2 to TRBJ1-5; the D is unclear. Germline V CDR1 and CDR2: SNHLY, FYNNEI. The CDR3 spans 14 residues. Between the trimmed V and J ends, which lost 4 bases and 3 bases, there was a span of 10 bases. Here the CDR3 DNA reads TGTGCCAGCAGTGCTTCGGGATTCAATCAGCCCCAGCATTTT. Encoded protein: CASSASGFNQPQHF.

The chain recombines TRBV4-1 with TRBJ2-7; the D gene is possibly TRBD1 (5 bases). Deletions cut 0 bases from V and 0 bases from J, with 12 bases between. The germline V gene encodes CDR1 MGHRA and CDR2 YSYEKL. This CDR3 is 16 amino acids long. In nucleotides, the CDR3 is TGCGCCAGCAGCCAAGATCTGACAGCTTCCTCCTACGAGCAGTACTTC. Amino acids: CASSQDLTASSYEQYF.

This chain links TRBV30 with TRBJ2-3, with D possibly TRBD1 on 6 matching bases. This CDR3 comprises 15 residues. The V gene lost 0 bases and the J gene lost 5 bases, with 15 bases spanning the gap. From germline, CDR1 is GTSNPN and CDR2 SVGIG (reference sequence). CDR3 DNA: TGTGCCTGGAGTGTATCAACAGGGATGGGAGATACGCAGTATTTT. Protein: CAWSVSTGMGDTQYF.

The chain uses TRBV25-1 and TRBJ2-7, with no clear D. This CDR3 is 11 amino acids long. Germline V gene lookup returns CDR1 MGHDK and CDR2 SYGVNS. Between the trimmed V and J ends, which lost 6 bases and 4 bases, there was a span of 7 bases. The CDR3 DNA reads TGTGCCAGCAGAGCGAGGTACGAGCAGTACTTC. Encoded protein: CASRARYEQYF.

The chain carries TRBV30 and TRBJ1-2; D not certain. The CDR3 is 14 amino acids. Per the germline V gene, CDR1 is GTSNPN and CDR2 is SVGIG (reference sequence). Trimming shortened V by 1 base and J by 3 bases, and 12 bases separated the two germline ends. The CDR3 coding sequence is TGTGCCTGGAGTGATCCCCCCTCAGACTATGGCTACACCTTC. Its protein is CAWSDPPSDYGYTF.

The chain combines TRBV2 with TRBJ1-5; D may be TRBD1 (5 bases). Germline CDR1 and CDR2: SNHLY and FYNNEI. V dropped 6 bases and J dropped 0 bases, with 15 bases sitting between them. The CDR3 runs to 16 residues. The CDR3 coding sequence is TGTGCCAGCAGGCTCAGGGAGGGGCATAGCAATCAGCCCCAGCATTTT. This encodes CASRLREGHSNQPQHF.

V is TRBV19 and J is TRBJ2-1, with 9 nucleotides matching TRBD2. V was pared by 1 base and J by 4 bases, with 2 bases of the junction left unmatched. The germline CDR1 and CDR2 sequences are LNHDA and SQIVND (reference sequence). This CDR3 has 15 amino acids. DNA for the CDR3: TGTGCCAGTAGTATAGTTCTAGCGGGGTACAATGAGCAGTTCTTC. Amino acids: CASSIVLAGYNEQFF.

This chain uses TRBV6-1 with TRBJ2-6, with 7 bases fitting TRBD1. The CDR3 runs to 17 residues. Germline lookup yields CDR1 MNHNS and CDR2 SASEGT. Trimming took 4 bases from V and 0 from J; bases not matched to a gene: 6. The CDR3 sequence is CASSASTGRSGANVLTF. The DNA of the CDR3 is TGTGCCAGCAGTGCGTCGACAGGGCGCTCTGGGGCCAACGTCCTGACTTTC.

The chain combines TRBV9 with TRBJ2-3; 7 positions agree with TRBD2. The germline gives CDR1 SGDLS, CDR2 YYNGEE. The CDR3 extends over 16 amino acids. Germline trimming cut 1 base from V and 0 bases from J; bases unmatched to any gene: 5. In DNA, the CDR3 is TGTGCCAGCAGCGTACTGGGGCGGGGGAGCACAGATACGCAGTATTTT. Translation gives CASSVLGRGSTDTQYF.

V gene TRBV7-2 combines with J gene TRBJ2-3, with TRBD2 matching over 10 bases. The CDR3 covers 17 residues. From germline, CDR1 is SGHTA and CDR2 FQGNSA. J gave up 0 bases and V 2 bases, and 5 bases lay outside the gene matches. CDR3: CASSLQVSGGSTDTQYF. Written as DNA, the CDR3 is TGTGCCAGCAGCTTACAAGTTAGCGGGGGGAGCACAGATACGCAGTATTTT.

The chain couples TRBV5-1 to TRBJ1-5; D is ambiguous. From germline, CDR1 is SGHRS and CDR2 YFSETQ. There are 15 residues in the CDR3. V was shortened by 1 base and J by 0 bases, with 8 bases between the two germline ends. CDR3 residues: CASSLMAGSNQPQHF. CDR3 sequence (DNA): TGCGCCAGCAGCTTGATGGCAGGTAGCAATCAGCCCCAGCATTTT.

The chain combines TRBV9 with TRBJ1-5; 8 positions match TRBD1. Trimming removed 0 bases from V and 9 bases from J; junction bases left unmatched: 5. Germline CDR1 and CDR2: SGDLS and YYNGEE. The CDR3 runs 14 residues. CDR3 loop: CASSVAVGQGPQHF. The CDR3 region has the DNA TGTGCCAGCAGCGTAGCGGTTGGACAGGGGCCCCAGCATTTT.

This chain joins TRBV15 and TRBJ2-7, with TRBD2 matching over 9 bases. The V gene's germline CDR1 is LNHNV and CDR2 YYDKDF (reference sequence). Unmatched junction bases numbered 6, after V lost 3 bases and J lost 6 bases. This CDR3 is 14 amino acids long. CDR3 DNA: TGTGCCACCAGCAGTAGCGGGAGCTCTTCCGAGCAGTACTTC. Residues: CATSSSGSSSEQYF. The full variable domain, completed using reference TRBV15 and TRBJ2-7, is DAMVIQNPRYQVTQFGKPVTLSCSQTLNHNVMYWYQQKSSQAPKLLFHYYDKDFNNEADTPDNFQSRRPNTSFCFLDIRSPGLGDTAMYLCATSSSGSSSEQYFGPGTRLTVT.

This clone has only one observation. This chain connects TRBV6-6 to TRBJ2-5; 7 positions agree with TRBD1. CDR1 MNHNY and CDR2 SVGAGI come from the germline V gene (reference sequence). This CDR3 is built from 14 residues. V shed 2 bases and J 2 bases; nucleotides not matched to a gene: 2. The CDR3 nucleotides read TGTGCCAGCAGTTACGGGACAGTTCAAGAGACCCAGTACTTC. This codes for CASSYGTVQETQYF.

This sequence joins TRBV5-1 and TRBJ2-1; D might be TRBD1 (5 bases). With 0 bases removed from V and 8 bases from J, the gap between germline ends came to 12 bases. CDR1 and CDR2 (germline): SGHRS, YFSETQ. The CDR3 is 14 amino acids. The CDR3 spells CASSLADSADEQFF. CDR3 bases: TGCGCCAGCAGCTTGGCCGACAGTGCCGATGAGCAGTTCTTC.

This rearrangement joins TRBV6-6 to TRBJ1-1; TRBD1 aligns across 7 bases. The germline V gene has CDR1 MNHNY and CDR2 SVGAGI (reference sequence). Trimming at V came to 6 bases and at J to 7 bases, leaving 11 bases not matched to a gene. The CDR3 consists of 14 residues. This chain's CDR3 is CASSDGTDLFEAFF. The CDR3, as DNA: TGTGCCAGCAGCGACGGGACAGACCTCTTTGAAGCTTTCTTT.

This chain joins TRBV28 and TRBJ1-6, with TRBD1 as a possible D gene (6 bases). Germline CDR1 is MDHEN and CDR2 is SYDVKM. The V end was cut by 2 bases, the J end by 7 bases, with 9 bases between. This CDR3 is 14 amino acids long. The CDR3 DNA is TGTGCCAGCAGTTTAAGTAGGGGGAATTCACCCCTCCACTTT. This codes for CASSLSRGNSPLHF. Drawing the rest from reference TRBV28 and TRBJ1-6, the complete variable domain is DVKVTQSSRYLVKRTGEKVFLECVQDMDHENMFWYRQDPGLGLRLIYFSYDVKMKEKGDIPEGYSVSREKKERFSLILESASTNQTSMYLCASSLSRGNSPLHFGNGTRLTVT.

The chain couples TRBV2 to TRBJ2-5; D is unresolved. The germline V gene has CDR1 SNHLY and CDR2 FYNNEI. The V gene lost 3 bases and the J gene lost 0 bases, with 17 bases spanning the gap. The CDR3 covers 17 residues. The CDR3 reads CASSEALATADQETQYF. CDR3 nucleotide sequence: TGTGCCAGCAGTGAGGCCCTCGCCACAGCCGACCAAGAGACCCAGTACTTC.